The clone carrying this T cell receptor (beta chain) was found a few times. The antigen remains undetermined. TCRdb re-called the RT-PCR reads through MiXCR, storing one row per CDR3 protein. The sample yields some 600,000 distinct CDR3 sequences, 11% to 15% seen once. This entry comes from a study of response to subunit inactivated influenza vaccine. Findings of the study overall: It was suggested by the authors that few new T cells are recruited by each seasonal influenza vaccination.

V lost 0 bases and J 1 base, leaving 10 bases between the germline ends. CDR3 size: 16 residues. Germline CDR1 LGHNA, CDR2 YSLEER. This sequence joins TRBV4-3 and TRBJ2-4; D ambiguous. This clonotype was obtained from a man between 45 and 60 years old who received an inactivated influenza vaccine. The sample consisted of PBMCs from blood, taken approximately 15 days before vaccination. CDR3 protein: CASSQDETWAKNIQYF. The CDR3 nucleotides are TGCGCCAGCAGCCAAGATGAAACTTGGGCCAAAAACATTCAGTACTTC.